This T cell receptor beta chain was sequenced in a study of regulatory T cells in long-lasting Graves disease. Study results and caveats: Patients whose Graves' disease persisted exhibited lower TCR diversity than those newly diagnosed. Tissue studied was limited to peripheral blood, excluding thyroid tissue.

This clonotype was seen repeatedly, ten times or more. Its antigen is not identified. Arm-PCR with iRepertoire HTBI primers amplified the CDR3 regions for these TCR beta libraries. Original processing notes: Detected in the samples were around 62 TRBV and approximately 14 TRBJ segments. TCRdb used MiXCR to reprocess the multiplex PCR reads, holding one entry per CDR3 protein. These V and J calls rely on TCRdb rather than the paper's analysis. Of around 360,000 distinct CDR3 sequences listed, about a sixth were seen once; the top ten hold 20% to 25%. Time point defined: newly diagnosed GD, antithyroid drugs for less than 3 months. Preparation of the TCR library used RNA extracted from PBMCs. The germline V and J ends were trimmed by 4 bases and 4 bases, with 10 bases remaining between them. CDR3 length equals 13 residues. Germline V lookup: CDR1 SNHLY, CDR2 FYNNEI. This same sample was also taken into another study, of T cells in Graves' hyperthyroidism and ophthalmopathy.

The sequencing used peripheral blood mononuclear cells (PBMCs), collected at new diagnosis, from a patient treated with antithyroid drugs. The chain combines TRBV2 with TRBJ1-2; the D is unclear. This sequence originates from a woman between 18 and 29 years old with Graves disease. For the CDR3, the DNA is TGTGCCAGCAGTGGGACGGCGGGCTATGGCTACACCTTC. It is translated as CASSGTAGYGYTF. The variable domain in full, with the rest retrieved from reference TRBV2 and TRBJ1-2, is EPEVTQTPSHQVTQMGQEVILRCVPISNHLYFYWYRQILGQKVEFLVSFYNNEISEKSEIFDDQFSVERPDGSNFTLKIRSTKLEDSAMYFCASSGTAGYGYTFGSGTRLTVV.